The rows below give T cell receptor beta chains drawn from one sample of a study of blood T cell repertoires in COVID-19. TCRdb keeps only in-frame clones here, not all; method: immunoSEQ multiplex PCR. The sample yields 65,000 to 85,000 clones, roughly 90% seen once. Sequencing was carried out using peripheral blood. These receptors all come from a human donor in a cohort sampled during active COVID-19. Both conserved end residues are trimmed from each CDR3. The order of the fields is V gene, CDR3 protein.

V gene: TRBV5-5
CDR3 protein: ASMASGTTYEQY

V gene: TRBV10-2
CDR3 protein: ASTLLAGADNEQF

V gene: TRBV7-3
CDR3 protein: ASSTRTSGSINEQF

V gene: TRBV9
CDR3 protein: ASSVGQNNEQF

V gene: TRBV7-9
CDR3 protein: ASSLAYGTGDNQPQH

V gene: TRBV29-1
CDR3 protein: GTQVIEQF

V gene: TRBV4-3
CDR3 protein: ASSQDRLLTGGPYGYT

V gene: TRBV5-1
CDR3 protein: ASSLGSSIRSNYGYT

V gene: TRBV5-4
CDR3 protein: ASSFSGGGETQY

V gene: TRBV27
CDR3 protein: ASTPAGAGEQF

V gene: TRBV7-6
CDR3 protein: ASSSFRDSFQETQY

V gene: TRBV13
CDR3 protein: ASSPPRGYGEKLF

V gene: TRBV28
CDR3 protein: ASSSTTSGRQY

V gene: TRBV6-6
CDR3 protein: ASSRNLQTGGNEQY

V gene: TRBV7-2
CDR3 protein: ASSLGHPTEAF

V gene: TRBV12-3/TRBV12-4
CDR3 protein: ASSFDSSQPQH

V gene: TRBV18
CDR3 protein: ASSFWDSSSGNTIY

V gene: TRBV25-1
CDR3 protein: ASRPGTSTDTQY

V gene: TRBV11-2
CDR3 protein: ASSSRGNYYEQY

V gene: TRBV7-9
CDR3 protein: ASGRQADRDEQY

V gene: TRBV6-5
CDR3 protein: ASTYDSRPGNTIY

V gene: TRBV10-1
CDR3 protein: ASSDGLEGVEQY

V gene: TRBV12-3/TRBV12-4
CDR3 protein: ASGTGSYEQY

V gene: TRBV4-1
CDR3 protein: ASSQELAQVYTQY

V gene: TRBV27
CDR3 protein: ASRGRTGETEAF

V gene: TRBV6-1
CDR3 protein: ASSEYLAGVGSYEQY

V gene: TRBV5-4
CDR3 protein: ASSPASSGRPYNEQF

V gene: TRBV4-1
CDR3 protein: ASSQEARYGYT

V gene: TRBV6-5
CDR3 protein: ASSPNTGSNYGYT

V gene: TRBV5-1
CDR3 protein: ASSPPAGESYEQY

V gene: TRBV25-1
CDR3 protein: ASSELQGSYT

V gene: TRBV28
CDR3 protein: ASSLSQGFSNQPQH

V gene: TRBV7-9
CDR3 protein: ASSFFGTGSGELF

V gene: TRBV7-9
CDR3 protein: ASSYSGSEQY

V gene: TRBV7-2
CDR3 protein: ASTPRGRGAYNEQF

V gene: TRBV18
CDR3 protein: APSPSRNTIY

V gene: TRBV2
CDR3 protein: ASSGGTGIAGANVLT

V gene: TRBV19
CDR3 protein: ASSQDNNNEQF

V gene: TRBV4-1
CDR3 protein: ASSRGTGLGETQY

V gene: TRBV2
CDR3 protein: ASSTGGNIQY

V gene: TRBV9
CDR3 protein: ASSSSGTGGYEQY

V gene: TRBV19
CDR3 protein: ASSETSVGYEQY

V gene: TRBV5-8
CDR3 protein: ASSLRGVGQPQH

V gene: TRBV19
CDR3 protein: ASREGGSGNQPQH

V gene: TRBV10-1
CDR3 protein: ASSVTELGEQF

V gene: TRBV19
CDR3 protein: ASSEGVTDTQY

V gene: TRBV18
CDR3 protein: ASSPILSPGGANTGELF

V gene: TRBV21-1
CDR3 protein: ASSKVFRLGGEAF

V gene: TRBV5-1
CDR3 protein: ASAGEVVREQF

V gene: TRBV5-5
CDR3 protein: ASSFVMGNTIY

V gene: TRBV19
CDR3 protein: ASSSDRVRETQY

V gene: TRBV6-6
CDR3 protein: ASGPSDYGYT

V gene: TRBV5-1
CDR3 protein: ASSLLLAGSSTDTQY

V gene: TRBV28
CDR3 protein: ASSLPDRGGQETQY

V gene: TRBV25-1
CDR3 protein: ASSDPRGAGGTDTQY

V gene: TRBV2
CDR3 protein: ASTATGLSEKLF

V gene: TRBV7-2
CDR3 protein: ASSLRQLAHEQF

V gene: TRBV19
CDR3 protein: ASSIGTSGGLYEQF